These 19 T cell receptor beta chains were sequenced from one sample in a study of T cells in Graves' hyperthyroidism and ophthalmopathy. There were TCR beta CDR3 regions amplified from RNA transcripts. The TCR CDR3 was amplified in a first-round RT-PCR using the HTBI primer set. A single record per CDR3 protein comes from TCRdb applying MiXCR to the multiplex PCR reads. The repertoire has 300,000 to 450,000 distinct CDR3 sequences, 15% to 20% of them found once; the top ten carry less than 45%. Material for sequencing was blood. The origin of the receptors is a man aged 18-30 years with Graves' ophthalmopathy.

This clonotype has ten or more counts. The chain recombines TRBV2 with TRBJ1-6; D uncertain. The CDR3 has 13 amino acids. The germline V gene has CDR1 SNHLY and CDR2 FYNNEI. V shed 10 bases and J shed 6 bases, with 13 bases lying between them. The CDR3 loop reads CANKWTANSPLHF. CDR3 in DNA: TGTGCCAATAAGTGGACGGCTAATTCACCCCTCCACTTT. The entire variable domain, with the rest obtained from reference TRBV2 and TRBJ1-6, is as follows: EPEVTQTPSHQVTQMGQEVILRCVPISNHLYFYWYRQILGQKVEFLVSFYNNEISEKSEIFDDQFSVERPDGSNFTLKIRSTKLEDSAMYFCANKWTANSPLHFGNGTRLTVT.

This clonotype has more than one count but fewer than ten. The CDR3 sequence: CSVRGGPSNQPQHF. Here the CDR3 DNA reads TGCAGTGTTAGGGGGGGGCCCAGCAATCAGCCCCAGCATTTT. The chain couples TRBV20-1 to TRBJ1-5; tentative D call: TRBD1 (6 bases). The germline V gene has CDR1 DFQATT and CDR2 SNEGSKA (reference sequence). The V end was cut by 7 bases, the J end by 1 base, with 14 bases between. The CDR3 contains 14 residues.

This clonotype was recorded a few times. The rearrangement links TRBV6-1 to TRBJ2-5; D ambiguous. This CDR3 spans 14 amino acids. With 6 bases removed from V and 5 bases from J, the gap between germline ends came to 16 bases. Germline CDR1 MNHNS, CDR2 SASEGT. The CDR3 coding sequence is TGTGCCAGCAGCCCGACCTCGGGTACGGAGACCCAGTACTTC. It translates to CASSPTSGTETQYF.

This clonotype appeared many times. The chain uses TRBV5-1 and TRBJ2-3; the D gene is possibly TRBD1 (8 bases). The V end was cut by 3 bases, the J end by 4 bases, with 12 bases between. Germline V gene data show CDR1 as SGHRS and CDR2 as YFSETQ. The CDR3 covers 14 residues. The CDR3: CASSWGGQADTQYF. CDR3 nucleotide sequence: TGCGCCAGCAGCTGGGGGGGACAGGCAGATACGCAGTATTTT.

The table lists this clonotype with a few counts. The rearrangement links TRBV27 to TRBJ1-1; D is undetermined. This CDR3 contains 11 residues. Germline V gene lookup returns CDR1 MNHEY and CDR2 SMNVEV (reference sequence). Trimming removed 11 bases at V and 0 bases at J, with 7 bases between. The CDR3 bases are TGTGCCCCCGCCATGAACACTGAAGCTTTCTTT. Residues: CAPAMNTEAFF.

The chain links TRBV7-2 to TRBJ2-7, with 8 bases identical to TRBD2. Germline lookup yields CDR1 SGHTA and CDR2 FQGNSA. The CDR3 is 15 amino acids. V shed 0 bases and J 2 bases; nucleotides not matched to a gene: 3. CDR3 residues: CASSLASGGTYEQYF. The CDR3 coding sequence is TGTGCCAGCAGCTTAGCCAGCGGGGGAACCTACGAGCAGTACTTC.

The chain combines TRBV5-8 with TRBJ2-1, with 7 bases matching TRBD1. Germline CDR1 reads SGHTS; CDR2 reads YDEGEE. CDR3 length equals 15 residues. Trimming cost V 1 base and J 4 bases; bases outside gene matches: 5. The chain's CDR3 is CASSLRGLLYNEQFF. In DNA, the CDR3 is TGTGCCAGCAGCTTGAGGGGGCTCTTATACAATGAGCAGTTCTTC.

The table lists this clonotype with many counts. Here the CDR3 reads CASTISPGQGLVGYTF. CDR3 DNA sequence: TGTGCCAGCACCATCTCCCCGGGACAGGGGTTGGTAGGCTACACCTTC. The gene calls are TRBV6-1 and TRBJ1-2; 10 nucleotides line up with TRBD1. The ends lost 7 bases at V and 8 bases at J; junction bases unmatched: 16. This CDR3 is 16 amino acids long. CDR1 and CDR2 from the germline V gene are MNHNS and SASEGT.

The chain uses TRBV3-1 and TRBJ1-4; 7 bases map to TRBD1. The CDR3 is 16 residues long. V lost 0 bases and J lost 8; bases outside the gene matches: 9. Germline lookup yields CDR1 LGHDT and CDR2 YNNKEL (reference sequence). CDR3 loop: CASSQEQQGFWEKLFF. The CDR3, as DNA: TGTGCCAGCAGCCAAGAGCAACAGGGGTTTTGGGAAAAACTGTTTTTT.

The chain recombines TRBV7-9 with TRBJ1-4, with 7 bases that match TRBD1. This CDR3 comprises 15 residues. Germline V lookup: CDR1 SEHNR, CDR2 FQNEAQ (reference sequence). J lost 8 bases, V lost 5 bases, and 11 bases had no gene match. CDR3 sequence reads: CASSQIGGRGEKLFF. Written as DNA, the CDR3 is TGTGCCAGCAGCCAAATAGGGGGCAGGGGCGAAAAACTGTTTTTT.

The sample holds many counts of this clonotype. The chain carries TRBV2 and TRBJ2-3; D gene uncertain. Germline V gene lookup returns CDR1 SNHLY and CDR2 FYNNEI. This CDR3 has 13 residues. V lost 6 bases to trimming and J lost 2 bases, with 9 bases between them. The CDR3 spells CASRGSVTDTQYF. The CDR3 DNA follows: TGTGCCAGCAGGGGGTCTGTCACAGATACGCAGTATTTT.

This clonotype came up a few times. The chain is built from TRBV20-1 and TRBJ1-2; 9 bases fit TRBD1. Trimming cost V 0 bases and J 3 bases; bases outside gene matches: 8. From germline, CDR1 is DFQATT and CDR2 SNEGSKA (reference sequence). The CDR3 totals 16 residues. CDR3 in DNA: TGCAGTGCTAGAGATCAAGGGACAGGGCCCTACTATGGCTACACCTTC. This translates into CSARDQGTGPYYGYTF.

The chain carries TRBV5-1 and TRBJ2-7; D is possibly TRBD1 or TRBD2 (5 bases each). This CDR3 has 16 residues. Germline values: CDR1 SGHRS, CDR2 YFSETQ. The V gene lost 4 bases and the J gene lost 1 base, with 18 bases spanning the gap. CDR3 residues: CASSGGPHSTSYEQYF. The CDR3 DNA sequence: TGCGCCAGCAGCGGGGGACCCCATTCGACGTCCTACGAGCAGTACTTC.

Of note for this clonotype: Relative to the germline gene, one junction end is altered; a read error may explain this. J is TRBJ2-3 and V is TRBV6-1, with a possible D match to TRBD2 (6 bases). The CDR3 runs to 14 residues. CDR1 is MNHNS and CDR2 is SASEGT in the germline V gene. DNA for the CDR3: TGTGCCAGCGGAAAGACCGGGAGCACAGGTACGCAGTATTTT. Amino acid sequence: CASGKTGSTGTQYF.

Only a few counts were recorded for this clonotype. The genes are TRBV19 and TRBJ1-2; D is uncertain. Germline CDR1 reads LNHDA; CDR2 reads SQIVND (reference sequence). The CDR3 runs to 16 residues. Trimming removed 8 bases at V and 2 bases at J, with 21 bases between. CDR3 residues: CASLPVGRSLNYGYTF. DNA for the CDR3: TGTGCCAGTCTACCGGTGGGAAGGTCTCTCAACTATGGCTACACCTTC.

This clonotype was seen more than once but under ten times. This chain connects TRBV9 to TRBJ1-2; 7 bases line up with TRBD1. The CDR3 runs to 14 residues. Germline V CDR1 and CDR2: SGDLS, YYNGEE. J was trimmed by 8 bases and V by 3 bases; bases with no gene match: 10. CDR3 DNA: TGTGCCAGCAGCGACAGGGGCTGGAAGTACGGCTACACCTTC. Its translation is CASSDRGWKYGYTF.

With regard to this clonotype: Germline is not matched at one junction end, which may reflect a read error. This chain uses TRBV11-2 with TRBJ2-7; 8 bases align to TRBD1. The CDR3 totals 15 residues. Germline values: CDR1 SGHAT, CDR2 FQNNGV. This CDR3 reads CASSTQTGEAYGQYF. In DNA form, the CDR3 reads TGTGCCAGCAGCACCCAGACAGGGGAAGCCTACGGGCAGTACTTC.

This clonotype was observed at least ten times. V is TRBV7-3 and J is TRBJ2-1; tentatively, D is TRBD1 or TRBD2 (5 bases each). Trimming took 1 base from V and 2 from J, leaving 15 bases between them. Germline CDR1 and CDR2: SGHTA and FQGTGA. CDR3 length equals 17 residues. Here the CDR3 reads CASSLMGRDDAYNEQFF. The CDR3 DNA sequence: TGTGCCAGCAGCTTAATGGGCCGGGACGACGCCTACAATGAGCAGTTCTTC.

The chain joins TRBV4-1 to TRBJ2-1; weak D call: TRBD1 (6 bases). This CDR3 is built from 12 residues. Per germline, CDR1 MGHRA and CDR2 YSYEKL. V was clipped by 5 bases and J by 11 bases, with 13 bases between them. The CDR3 nucleotides read TGCGCCAGCAGCTTTGCCCGGGACAAGCAGTTCTTC. Translating gives CASSFARDKQFF.